This record concerns one TCR beta chain sequence. At one end the junction does not follow the germline gene, possibly because of a read error. This sample is drawn from a study of tumor and adjacent non-tumor tissue in lung cancer. The CDR3 length is 14 residues. Germline CDR1 and CDR2: SGHDN and FVKESK. This sample's RNA came from whole unsorted tissue. A modified ARM-PCR protocol with three rounds of nested PCR amplified TCRbeta. TCRdb re-called the multiplex PCR reads through MiXCR, storing one row per CDR3 protein. The table includes approximately 86,000 distinct CDR3 sequences, just under 75% detected once.

The sample was lung tumor tissue. The sequence was obtained from a woman between 40 and 50 years old with non-small cell lung cancer. The V gene is TRBV14, the J gene TRBJ2-7; D might be TRBD2 (7 bases). CDR3 coding DNA: TGTGGCAGCAGCCACGAGGTCCCGGGGGGCGAGCGGTACTTC. It is translated as CGSSHEVPGGERYF.